This T cell receptor (beta chain) was identified in a study of beta chain features in type 1 diabetes. The investigators reverse transcribed all of the isolated RNA, so they sequenced expressed TCRB transcripts. Libraries were prepared by immunoSEQ multiplex PCR; TCRdb keeps only in-frame clonotypes and omits some of them. The sample records hundreds of thousands of clones, about 30% being singletons. The table lists this clone with a few counts. CDR3 length: 14 residues. From germline, CDR1 is GTSNPN and CDR2 SVGIG (reference sequence). Trimming removed 3 bases at V and 2 bases at J, with 12 bases between.

This sequence joins TRBV30 and TRBJ2-3; no reliable D call. The material sequenced was naive CD4+ T cells from blood. This TCR was recovered from a man aged 18 to 29 in good health. Here the CDR3 reads CAWRTLGFTDTQYF. In DNA, the CDR3 is TGTGCCTGGAGAACCTTAGGATTCACAGATACGCAGTATTTT.